This TCR beta chain comes out of a study of response to subunit inactivated influenza vaccine (dated by TCRdb to the late 2010s). With regard to the full study: The study used deep quantitative T cell receptor repertoire profiling to track responses to a trivalent subunit inactivated influenza vaccine. Results and caveats for the whole study, not just this receptor: The authors proposed that each seasonal influenza vaccination may bring in only a limited number of new T cells.

In the case of this clonotype: Its cognate antigen has yet to be identified. Base qualities are not at hand, and no much larger clone is one base apart.

V drops 6 bases and J drops 4 bases, leaving 18 bases in between. CDR1 is given as DFQATT and CDR2 as SNEGSKA, both from the germline V gene (reference sequence). The CDR3 sequence holds 14 residues, the cysteine and phenylalanine included. The sequence is cut down to CDR3 DNA, 42 bases in frame from base 1. The method behind the library was RT-PCR. This sample was sequenced with an Illumina HiSeq 2500. TCRdb reprocessed the public reads (quality trimming at Q25 with fastp, clone calling with MiXCR) and kept in-frame beta chains. Rows with one shared CDR3 protein collapse into an entry with the most common genes and DNA. The sample profile shows 550,000 to 800,000 distinct CDR3 sequences; around 13% of them were found once. Less than 7% of the sample rests with the top ten.

Sequences were derived from PBMCs from blood, sampled around two weeks before vaccination. The sequence derives from a man aged 45 to 65 who received an inactivated influenza vaccine. Donor details come from another sample of the same person, matched by shared clones. This receptor chain uses TRBV20-1 and TRBJ2-5; the D gene cannot be named for sure. The sequence in DNA is TGCAGTGCGTTCCTGGGCAGATCTGGAGAGACCCAGTACTTC. Its translation is CSAFLGRSGETQYF.